These 27 T cell receptor beta chains were all obtained from the same sample, sequenced in a study of PD-1 blockade in classical Hodgkin lymphoma (dated by TCRdb to about 2020). The meaning of the sample's time point label: cycle 4 day 1 (C4D1), after more than five weeks of nivolumab. Every trial patient had relapsed after autologous stem cell transplantation, and cohorts A, B and C differed in prior brentuximab vedotin exposure. Magnetic negative selection with a Miltenyi CD4+ T cell isolation kit was used to purify CD4+ T cells from thawed PBMCs. Library prep was done by the immunoSEQ multiplex PCR assay. Not all clones reach the TCRdb copy of this immuneACCESS table, which keeps in-frame sequences only. Checked studies attribute under half of the gap to unresolved V genes and leave the rest unexplained. The sample data list tens of thousands of clones, and around 85% of these were observed just once. Approximately 2.6% of the sample rests with the top ten.

Specimen: CD4+ T cells from blood, collected before the fourth cycle of nivolumab. These receptors originate from a human donor with classical Hodgkin lymphoma.

The CDR3: CASSYTVDTNYGYTF. The DNA for the CDR3 is TGTGCCAGCAGTTATACAGTTGACACTAACTATGGCTACACCTTC. V gene TRBV6-5 combines with J gene TRBJ1-2; D not certain. CDR1 and CDR2 (germline): MNHEY, SVGAGI. V lost 3 bases and J 0 bases, leaving 11 bases between the germline ends. The CDR3 covers 15 residues.

This clone was seen only a few times. This chain links TRBV2 with TRBJ2-3, with D possibly being TRBD1 (6 bases). Trimming took 6 bases from V and 6 from J, leaving 19 bases between them. Germline-derived CDR1 and CDR2 are SNHLY and FYNNEI. The CDR3 has 15 amino acids. The CDR3 spells CASSETGTQRDTQYF. CDR3 coding DNA: TGTGCCAGCAGCGAAACAGGGACCCAACGGGATACGCAGTATTTT.

The J gene is TRBJ1-2, the V gene TRBV14; tentative D call: TRBD1 (5 bases). CDR3 length: 15 amino acids. Germline CDR1 and CDR2: SGHDN and FVKESK. Trimming left V 1 base short and J 0 bases short, with 9 bases between. The DNA of the CDR3 is TGTGCCAGCAGCCAAGGAGGGACCGCTAACTATGGCTACACCTTC. It codes for CASSQGGTANYGYTF.

V is TRBV23-1 and J is TRBJ1-1; D is unresolved. TRBV23-1 is labeled an ORF, and its function is uncertain. The CDR3 is 17 residues long. Trimming pared 2 bases from V and 0 bases from J, leaving 16 bases between. In nucleotides, the CDR3 is TGCGCCAGCAGTCAAAATAGTGGCCGCCGGGTGAACACTGAAGCTTTCTTT. It translates to CASSQNSGRRVNTEAFF.

The chain joins TRBV6-1 to TRBJ1-4; 8 positions match TRBD1. The CDR3 contains 14 residues. V lost 7 bases to trimming and J lost 2 bases; unmatched junction nucleotides: 3. Germline V CDR1 and CDR2: MNHNS, SASEGT. DNA of the CDR3: TGTGCCAGCACCAACAGGGGGACTAATGAAAAACTGTTTTTT. Translated, it gives CASTNRGTNEKLFF.

This clone has just one count. The chain is built from TRBV20-1 and TRBJ2-5; no clear D gene. V lost 5 bases, J lost 4 bases, and 5 bases lay in between. Per germline, CDR1 DFQATT and CDR2 SNEGSKA (reference sequence). The CDR3 totals 10 residues. CDR3 sequence (DNA): TGCAGTGCTGCAGGAGAGACCCAGTACTTC. Residues: CSAAGETQYF.

In regard to this clone: A read error may account for a junction end that differs from germline. The chain combines TRBV15 with TRBJ2-1; 9 bases align to TRBD2. From germline, CDR1 is LNHNV and CDR2 YYDKDF (reference sequence). The length of the CDR3 is 16 residues. Written as DNA, the CDR3 is TGTGCCGCCAGCGCGCTAGCGGGGTCTCTTTACAATGAGCAGTTCTTC. Translation: CAASALAGSLYNEQFF.

This chain joins TRBV28 and TRBJ1-5; perhaps TRBD1 as D (5 bases). Germline V lookup: CDR1 MDHEN, CDR2 SYDVKM. The V gene lost 2 bases and the J gene lost 5 bases, with 13 bases spanning the gap. The CDR3 length is 15 residues. The CDR3 sequence: CASSLTARAHQPQHF. CDR3 bases: TGTGCCAGCAGTTTAACCGCCAGGGCGCATCAGCCCCAGCATTTT.

The chain carries TRBV19 and TRBJ2-7, with 10 positions matching TRBD2. The CDR3 runs 16 residues. Germline V gives CDR1 LNHDA, CDR2 SQIVND (reference sequence). Unmatched junction bases numbered 9, after V lost 4 bases and J lost 3 bases. In DNA form, the CDR3 reads TGTGCCAGTAGTACCCGGACTAGCGGAGGCCGCTACGAGCAGTACTTC. It yields the protein CASSTRTSGGRYEQYF.

The rearrangement joins TRBV7-2 to TRBJ1-3; D is possibly TRBD1 (6 bases). V gave up 4 bases and J gave up 3 bases, with 19 bases separating them. CDR1 and CDR2 (germline): SGHTA, FQGNSA. This CDR3 comprises 17 residues. CDR3 nucleotides: TGTGCCAGCAGCTCTTTAGGCCGGGGGCATGTTGGAAACACCATATATTTT. This codes for CASSSLGRGHVGNTIYF.

V is TRBV5-1 and J is TRBJ1-3, with 8 bases identical to TRBD1. Germline assignment: CDR1 SGHRS and CDR2 YFSETQ. This CDR3 region has 16 residues. V lost 4 bases and J lost 1; bases outside the gene matches: 7. CDR3 nucleotides: TGCGCCAGCAGCCTTGGACAGGGTGTTTCTGGAAACACCATATATTTT. Amino acids: CASSLGQGVSGNTIYF.

The chain couples TRBV5-1 to TRBJ1-4, with D perhaps matching TRBD1 (6 bases). This CDR3 has 15 residues. CDR1 and CDR2 (germline): SGHRS, YFSETQ. Trimming cost V 4 bases and J 5 bases, with 15 bases left between them. The CDR3, as DNA: TGCGCCAGCAGCCCGGTGGGACACCTGAATGAAAAACTGTTTTTT. Protein sequence: CASSPVGHLNEKLFF.

The CDR3 coding sequence is TGTGCCAGCAGCTTAGGAGGGGGGGCCTACGAGCAGTACTTC. The encoded protein is CASSLGGGAYEQYF. The chain combines TRBV7-2 with TRBJ2-7; weak D call: TRBD2 (7 bases). The germline CDR1 and CDR2 sequences are SGHTA and FQGNSA. Trimming took off 1 base at V and 2 bases at J, with 9 bases between the two ends. The CDR3 sequence is 14 residues long.

V gene TRBV6-1 combines with J gene TRBJ1-2; D gene uncertain. The V end was cut by 2 bases, the J end by 4 bases, with 17 bases between. Germline CDR1 is MNHNS and CDR2 is SASEGT. This CDR3 region has 16 residues. CDR3 amino acids: CASSERARQRAYGYTF. The CDR3 bases are TGTGCCAGCAGTGAAAGGGCGAGGCAGCGAGCCTATGGCTACACCTTC.

The chain has TRBV28 and TRBJ2-7; D may correspond to TRBD1 or TRBD2 (5 bases each). In germline, CDR1 is MDHEN, CDR2 SYDVKM. Trimming removed 5 bases at V and 3 bases at J, with 11 bases between. This CDR3 comprises 13 residues. The CDR3 loop reads CASSRDGIYEQYF. CDR3 coding DNA: TGTGCCAGCAGTAGGGACGGAATCTACGAGCAGTACTTC.

The chain joins TRBV28 to TRBJ1-2, with a weak D call TRBD1 (5 bases). This CDR3 has 12 residues. The ends were cut back, 9 bases at V and 4 bases at J, with 12 bases in the middle. CDR1 MDHEN and CDR2 SYDVKM come from the germline V gene. As DNA, the CDR3 is TGTGCCAGTTCAGGGTTTTCCTATGGCTACACCTTC. The encoded protein is CASSGFSYGYTF.

This clone was picked up a small number of times. This rearrangement joins TRBV18 to TRBJ1-5; 7 nucleotides align to TRBD1. Germline V gives CDR1 KGHSH, CDR2 LQKENI. The CDR3 length is 14 residues. V lost 6 bases and J lost 0; bases outside the gene matches: 2. The CDR3 sequence: CASSTGTSNQPQHF. The DNA for the CDR3 is TGTGCCAGCTCGACAGGGACTAGCAATCAGCCCCAGCATTTT.

In DNA, the CDR3 is TGTGCCAGTAGTATAAGTCAGATTAACTATGGCTACACCTTC. This gives the protein CASSISQINYGYTF. This chain links TRBV19 with TRBJ1-2; D is unclear. The germline V gene encodes CDR1 LNHDA and CDR2 SQIVND (reference sequence). Trimming stripped 2 bases from V and 1 base from J, with 8 bases between. This CDR3 has 14 amino acids.

V usage is TRBV9 and J usage is TRBJ1-1; unclear D gene. With 0 bases removed from V and 2 bases from J, the gap between germline ends came to 8 bases. The CDR3 totals 14 residues. CDR1 and CDR2 (germline): SGDLS, YYNGEE. The CDR3 is CASSVVVTNTEAFF. CDR3 DNA sequence: TGTGCCAGCAGCGTAGTCGTCACCAACACTGAAGCTTTCTTT.

This clone came up a few times. The J gene is TRBJ1-2, the V gene TRBV6-1, with 7 bases matching TRBD1. The CDR3 is 14 residues long. In germline, CDR1 is MNHNS, CDR2 SASEGT. V was pared by 4 bases and J by 2 bases, with 4 bases of the junction left unmatched. CDR3 region: CASSAKTGNYGYTF. The CDR3 DNA follows: TGTGCCAGCAGTGCCAAGACAGGGAACTATGGCTACACCTTC.

The J gene is TRBJ1-5, the V gene TRBV30, with 7 bases lining up with TRBD1. CDR1 GTSNPN and CDR2 SVGIG come from the germline V gene (reference sequence). This CDR3 is 16 amino acids long. With V trimmed by 3 bases and J by 1 base, 9 bases remained unmatched. The DNA of the CDR3 is TGTGCCTGGAGCTTTGGGGGGACAGTGAGCAATCAGCCCCAGCATTTT. This gives the protein CAWSFGGTVSNQPQHF.

The chain uses TRBV5-1 and TRBJ1-1; no clear D. Trimming removed 1 base from V and 10 bases from J, with 17 bases in between. This CDR3 has 14 residues. Germline V gene sequence: CDR1 SGHRS, CDR2 YFSETQ. CDR3: CASSLSWVKDTAFF. CDR3 sequence (DNA): TGCGCCAGCAGCTTGTCGTGGGTCAAGGATACAGCTTTCTTT.

The chain links TRBV7-2 to TRBJ2-3; TRBD2 is a possible D gene (7 bases). The V and J ends lost 1 base and 9 bases respectively, with 20 bases between them. Per germline, CDR1 SGHTA and CDR2 FQGNSA. The CDR3 is made up of 16 amino acids. The CDR3 nucleotides are TGTGCCAGCAGCTTAGTCAAGGGGGGGCCCCCTGGGACGCAGTATTTT. Its translation: CASSLVKGGPPGTQYF.

This chain joins TRBV30 and TRBJ2-5; 11 bases are shared with TRBD2. The J segment lost 5 bases and the V segment lost 5 bases, leaving 13 bases of the junction unmatched. The CDR3 has 16 residues. CDR1 GTSNPN and CDR2 SVGIG come from the germline V gene (reference sequence). The CDR3 here is CAWVLTGASGRETQYF. The CDR3 coding sequence is TGTGCCTGGGTCCTGACTGGGGCTAGCGGGAGGGAGACCCAGTACTTC.

The chain is built from TRBV21-1 and TRBJ1-2; the D call of TRBD1 is as the table states it, not checked on the DNA. TRBV21-1 is noted as a pseudogene. The CDR3 length is 16 residues. The CDR3 region has the DNA TGTGCCAGCAGCGCAAGGGGCAGGTGCAGCAACTATGGCTACACCTTC. Its translation: CASSARGRCSNYGYTF.

This CDR3 reads CASTSGGREAYNEQFF. The CDR3 nucleotides are TGTGCCAGCACCTCCGGGGGGCGGGAGGCCTACAATGAGCAGTTCTTC. The rearrangement uses TRBV5-4 and TRBJ2-1; 8 bases align to TRBD2. Trimming cost V 6 bases and J 2 bases; bases outside gene matches: 10. CDR1 is SGHNT and CDR2 is YYREEE in the germline V gene (reference sequence). This CDR3 has 16 residues.

The gene calls are TRBV5-6 and TRBJ2-5, with D possibly matching TRBD1 (5 bases). The germline V gene has CDR1 SGHDT and CDR2 YYEEEE. The CDR3 is 13 amino acids. V was pared by 4 bases and J by 9 bases, with 16 bases between. CDR3 coding DNA: TGTGCCAGCAGCCAAAAGGGGCTATGGGCCCAGTACTTC. Protein: CASSQKGLWAQYF.